Detailed here is one TCR beta chain. The antigen it binds to is not known. No per-base quality is available; no much larger clone lies one base away. Spanning cysteine to phenylalanine, the CDR3 consists of 13 amino acids. Only the CDR3 DNA is retained, 39 bases long and in frame from the first base. The germline V gene (reference sequence) sets CDR1 to MNHEY and CDR2 to SMNVEV. Between the V and J ends, shortened by 6 bases and 2 bases respectively, the junction contains 11 bases. Using the deep immunoSEQ assay, multiplex PCR amplified TCR CDR3 regions from genomic DNA. Extracted genomic DNA from each cell subset was spread evenly across all wells of several immunoSEQ 96-well plates, with each plate serving as a replicate. Each replicate PCR for sorted subsets received about 180 ng genomic DNA, equal to about 29,000 T cell genomes. The purified libraries were quantified using a Qubit 3.0 fluorometer, sized with a Bioanalyzer 2100, and then quantified again using the KAPA Library Quantification kit. Every immunoSEQ 96-well plate was sequenced on a dedicated single-read 150-cycle Illumina NextSeq 550 flow cell. Under the source paper's analysis protocol: Because only junctional sequences without quality scores were contained in the immunoSEQ output, filtering matching that applied to full-length reads could not be performed. Sequences were annotated with PyIR, a Python wrapper for IgBLAST v1.9, and V/J genes and CDR3 were assigned using IMGT germline references. Reads were removed for weak V/J assignments (E-value above 1e-6), missing CDR3, stop codons, out-of-frame junctions, or ambiguous translated residues. V3J clonotypes were defined as sequences sharing an identical inferred V gene, J gene, and CDR3 amino acid sequence. Percentage overlap between repertoires was computed as shared unique clonotypes divided by the size of the smaller repertoire. RTK rarefaction, the Chao1 estimator, and Recon v2.1 estimates of unobserved clonotypes were used to assess repertoire richness. Generation probabilities for all TCRbeta clonotypes obtained by the gDNA method from four donors were computed using OLGA. TCRdb took this table from immuneACCESS and kept in-frame rearrangements with V and J called. Such tables lack part of the clones; where checked against another copy, unresolved V genes explain under half of the gap, and the rest is unexplained. V and J calls and clone size are copied from that table; D and trimming were computed from the DNA. Counted in this sample were roughly 660,000 clones; about 90% of them appeared once. The top ten hold around a third of the sample.

The data derive from a study of shared clonotypes between healthy human individuals (TCRdb year 2020). With regard to the full study: Two women and a few men aged 18 to 49 years were included in the cohort. Per donor, three plates each were used for CD4 naive and CD4 memory, two for CD8 naive, and one for CD8 memory. Blood TCR repertoires of a handful of healthy adults were deeply sequenced to estimate repertoire size and the extent of clonotype sharing between individuals. Different laboratories and diverse techniques were used to prepare libraries and sequence TCR repertoires, to increase sequencing depth and limit assay-specific biases. Each donor's leukapheresis produced roughly between roughly 0.85 and 9.5 billion PBMCs. What the work shows at the level of the full study, not this receptor alone: Rarefaction of sorted-subset datasets indicated incomplete sequencing despite the large sequencing depth. Naive subsets generally had larger estimated clonotype richness than memory subsets did. Sampling was restricted to blood, and TCR repertoires in tissue are likely to differ from TCR repertoires in blood. Across several donors, around 5% of naive CD4, around 3.3% of naive CD8, approximately 2.5% of memory CD4, and under 0.45% of memory CD8 clonotypes were shared. Because the study included only a small number of donors, the genetic and exposure-history diversity represented was limited. Based on pairwise subsampling, the degree of clonotype sharing among donors was expected to be affected by sequencing depth. Higher generation probabilities were observed for clonotypes shared by all four sorted-subset donors than for non-shared clonotypes.

Healthy HIV-negative adults with no recently reported acute infections or vaccinations were included as donors. Only Caucasian adults living in Nashville, Tennessee, USA were represented among the donors. CD8 memory samples combined magnetically selected CD45RO+ cells with CCR7-negative CD45RA+ effector memory (TemRA) cells. Blood was collected by leukapheresis, and PBMCs were isolated by Ficoll-Histopaque density gradient centrifugation and then cryopreserved in liquid nitrogen vapor phase. Analytical flow cytometry was used to check the purity and quantity of every magnetically sorted T cell population. Genomic DNA was isolated from each sorted fraction and quantified by UV absorbance on a Nanodrop 2000c.

This receptor chain uses TRBV27 and TRBJ2-7; TRBD1 is a possible D gene, resting on 5 matching bases. The receptor's source is a man between 18 and 35 years old in good health. Some clones in this sample may be carry-over from other donors' samples. Sequences were obtained from memory CD8+ T cells from PBMCs. The label giving this sample's cell subset or site can be read as: CD45RO+ cells pooled with CCR7-negative TemRA cells. The CDR3 protein is CASSWGSTYEQYF. The nucleotides are TGTGCCAGCAGCTGGGGCAGTACCTACGAGCAGTACTTC.